This T cell receptor beta chain is from a study of cytomegalovirus exposure and HLA in healthy donors. Findings and limits, study-wide: Usually a TCR sequence was rare, but some public TCRs were found in many donors. Earlier analysis looked at TCR beta V segments, and most were productive about 90% or about 30% of the time.

Details on this clone: What it binds is unknown.

Germline V gene lookup returns CDR1 MGHRA and CDR2 YSYEKL. V lost 0 bases and J 0 bases, leaving 8 bases between the germline ends. The CDR3 contains 15 residues. Both 60 Vbeta primers and 13 Jbeta primers went into the PCR. Profiling relied on immunoSEQ multiplex PCR, and the TCRdb table lists in-frame clones only, not all of them. The sample includes about 60,000 clones, around 87% seen only once; the top ten take about 1.5%. The TCR sequence derives from a man between 18 and 29 years old in good health and CMV-seronegative. V is TRBV4-1 and J is TRBJ1-1; D gene unclear. Sequenced: PBMCs. The CDR3 nucleotides read TGCGCCAGCAGCCAAGAGGAGGCCATGAACACTGAAGCTTTCTTT. Its translation: CASSQEEAMNTEAFF.